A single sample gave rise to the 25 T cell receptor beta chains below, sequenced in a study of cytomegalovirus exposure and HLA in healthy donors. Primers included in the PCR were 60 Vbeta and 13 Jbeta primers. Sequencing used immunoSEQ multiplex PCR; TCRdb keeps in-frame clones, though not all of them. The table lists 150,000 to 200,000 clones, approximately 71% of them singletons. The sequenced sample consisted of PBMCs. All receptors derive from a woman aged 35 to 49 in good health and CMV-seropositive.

CDR3 loop: CAWSTQRATNEKLFF. Written as DNA, the CDR3 is TGTGCCTGGAGTACACAGAGGGCAACTAATGAAAAACTGTTTTTT. The rearrangement links TRBV30 to TRBJ1-4, with unresolved D. Germline values: CDR1 GTSNPN, CDR2 SVGIG (reference sequence). V gave up 2 bases and J gave up 0 bases, with 10 bases separating them. The CDR3 is made up of 15 amino acids.

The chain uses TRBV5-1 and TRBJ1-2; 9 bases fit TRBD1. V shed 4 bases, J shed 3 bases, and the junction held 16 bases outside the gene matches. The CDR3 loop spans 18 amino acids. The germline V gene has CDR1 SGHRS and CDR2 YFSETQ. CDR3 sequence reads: CASSHTLRDRDRYYGYTF. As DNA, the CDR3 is TGCGCCAGCAGCCACACACTCCGGGACAGGGATAGGTACTATGGCTACACCTTC.

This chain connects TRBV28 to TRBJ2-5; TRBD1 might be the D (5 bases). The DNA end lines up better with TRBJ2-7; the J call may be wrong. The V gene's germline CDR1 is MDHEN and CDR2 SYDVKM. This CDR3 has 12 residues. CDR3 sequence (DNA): TGTGCCAGCAGTTTACAGGGCTACGAGCAGTACTTC. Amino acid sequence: CASSLQGYEQYF.

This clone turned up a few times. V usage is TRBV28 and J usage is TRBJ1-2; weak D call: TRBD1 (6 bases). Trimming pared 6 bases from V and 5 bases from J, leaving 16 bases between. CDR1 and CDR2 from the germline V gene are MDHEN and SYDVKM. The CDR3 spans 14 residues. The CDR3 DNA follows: TGTGCCAGCAGGCCCACAGGGAACTCATATGGCTACACCTTC. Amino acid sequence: CASRPTGNSYGYTF.

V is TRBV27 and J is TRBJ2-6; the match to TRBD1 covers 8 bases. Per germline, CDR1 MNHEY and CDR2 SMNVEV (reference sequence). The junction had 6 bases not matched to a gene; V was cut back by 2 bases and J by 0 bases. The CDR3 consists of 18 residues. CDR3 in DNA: TGTGCCAGCAGTTTAGTGGGGACAGGTGCCTCTGGGGCCAACGTCCTGACTTTC. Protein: CASSLVGTGASGANVLTF.

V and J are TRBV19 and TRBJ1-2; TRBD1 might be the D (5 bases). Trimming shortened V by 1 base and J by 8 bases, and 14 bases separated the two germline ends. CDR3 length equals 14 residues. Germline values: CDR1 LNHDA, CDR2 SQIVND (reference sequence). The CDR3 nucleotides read TGTGCCAGTAGTATAGTTTCGTCGGGACTCGGCTACACCTTC. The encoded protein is CASSIVSSGLGYTF.

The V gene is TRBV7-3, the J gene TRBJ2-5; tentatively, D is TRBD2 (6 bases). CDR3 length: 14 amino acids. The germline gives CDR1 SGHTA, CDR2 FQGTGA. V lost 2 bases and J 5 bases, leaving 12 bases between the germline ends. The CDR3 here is CASSLLSGSETQYF. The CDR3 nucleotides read TGTGCCAGCAGCTTATTATCCGGGAGTGAGACCCAGTACTTC.

CDR3 coding DNA: TGTGCCAGCGAGGGGACAGGCATGAACACTGAAGCTTTCTTT. Its protein is CASEGTGMNTEAFF. The rearrangement joins TRBV6-5 to TRBJ1-1; the match to TRBD1 covers 8 bases. This CDR3 has 14 amino acids. Per germline, CDR1 MNHEY and CDR2 SVGAGI. The junction had 5 bases not matched to a gene; V was cut back by 8 bases and J by 0 bases.

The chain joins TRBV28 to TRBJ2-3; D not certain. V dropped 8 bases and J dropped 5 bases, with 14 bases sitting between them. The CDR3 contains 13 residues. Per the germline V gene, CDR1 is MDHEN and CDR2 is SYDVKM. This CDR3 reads CASGTPQVDTQYF. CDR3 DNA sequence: TGTGCCAGCGGTACTCCCCAAGTAGATACGCAGTATTTT.

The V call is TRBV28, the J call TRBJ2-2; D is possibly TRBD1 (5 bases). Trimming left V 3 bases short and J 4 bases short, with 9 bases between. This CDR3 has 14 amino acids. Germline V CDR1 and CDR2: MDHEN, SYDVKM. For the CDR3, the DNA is TGTGCCAGCAGTTTCGACAGAGTCACCGGGGAGCTGTTTTTT. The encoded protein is CASSFDRVTGELFF. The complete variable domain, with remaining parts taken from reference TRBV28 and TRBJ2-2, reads DVKVTQSSRYLVKRTGEKVFLECVQDMDHENMFWYRQDPGLGLRLIYFSYDVKMKEKGDIPEGYSVSREKKERFSLILESASTNQTSMYLCASSFDRVTGELFFGEGSRLTVL.

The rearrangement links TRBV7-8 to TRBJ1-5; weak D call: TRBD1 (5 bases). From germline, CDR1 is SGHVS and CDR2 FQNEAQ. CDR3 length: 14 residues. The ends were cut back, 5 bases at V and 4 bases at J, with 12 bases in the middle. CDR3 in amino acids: CASSPAGGNQPQHF. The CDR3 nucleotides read TGTGCCAGCAGCCCAGCGGGGGGGAATCAGCCCCAGCATTTT.

In DNA form, the CDR3 reads TGTGCCAGCAACCTGTTTAGCGGGATGGAATCCGGGGAGCTGTTTTTT. Translated: CASNLFSGMESGELFF. This chain uses TRBV11-2 with TRBJ2-2; 8 bases fit TRBD2. Germline loops: CDR1 SGHAT, CDR2 FQNNGV. Germline trimming cut 7 bases from V and 6 bases from J; bases unmatched to any gene: 13. This CDR3 spans 16 amino acids.

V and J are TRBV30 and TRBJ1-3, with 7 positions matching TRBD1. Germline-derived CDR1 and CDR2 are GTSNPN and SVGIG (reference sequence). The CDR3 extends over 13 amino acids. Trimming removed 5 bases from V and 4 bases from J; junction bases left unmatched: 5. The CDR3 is CAWSQGSGNTIYF. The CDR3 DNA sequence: TGTGCCTGGTCACAGGGGTCCGGAAACACCATATATTTT.

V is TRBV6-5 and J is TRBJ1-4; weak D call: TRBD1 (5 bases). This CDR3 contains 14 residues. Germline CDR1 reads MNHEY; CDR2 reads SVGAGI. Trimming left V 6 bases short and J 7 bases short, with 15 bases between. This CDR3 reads CASSPSRGSEKLFF. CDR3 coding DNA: TGTGCCAGCAGCCCATCTCGGGGGAGTGAAAAACTGTTTTTT.

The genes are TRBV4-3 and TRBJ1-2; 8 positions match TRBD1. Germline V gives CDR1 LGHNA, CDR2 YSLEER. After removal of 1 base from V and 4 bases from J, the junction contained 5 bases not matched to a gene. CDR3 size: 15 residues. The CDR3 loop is CASSQVPGGLYGYTF. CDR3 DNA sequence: TGCGCCAGCAGCCAAGTTCCAGGGGGCCTCTATGGCTACACCTTC.

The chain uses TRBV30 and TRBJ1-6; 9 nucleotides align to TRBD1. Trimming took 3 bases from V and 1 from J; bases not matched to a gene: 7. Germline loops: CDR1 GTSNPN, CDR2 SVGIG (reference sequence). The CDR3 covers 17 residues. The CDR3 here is CAWRTGGPYSYNSPLHF. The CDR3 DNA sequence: TGTGCCTGGAGGACAGGGGGTCCCTATTCCTATAATTCACCCCTCCACTTT.

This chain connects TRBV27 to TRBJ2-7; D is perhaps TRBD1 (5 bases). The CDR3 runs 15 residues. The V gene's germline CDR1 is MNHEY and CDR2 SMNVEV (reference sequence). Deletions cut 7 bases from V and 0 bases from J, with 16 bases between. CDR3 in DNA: TGTGCCAGCATACGGTGGGGCAGACTCTCCTACGAGCAGTACTTC. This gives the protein CASIRWGRLSYEQYF.

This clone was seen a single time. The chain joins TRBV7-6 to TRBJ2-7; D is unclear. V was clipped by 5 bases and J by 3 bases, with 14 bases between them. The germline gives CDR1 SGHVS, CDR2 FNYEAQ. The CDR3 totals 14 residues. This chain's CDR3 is CASSHRESHYEQYF. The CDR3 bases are TGTGCCAGCAGCCACCGCGAGAGCCACTACGAGCAGTACTTC.

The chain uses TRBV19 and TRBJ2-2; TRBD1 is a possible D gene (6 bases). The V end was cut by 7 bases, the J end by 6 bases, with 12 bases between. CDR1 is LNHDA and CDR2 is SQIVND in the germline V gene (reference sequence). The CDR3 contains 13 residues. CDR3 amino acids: CASTIQGSGELFF. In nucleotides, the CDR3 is TGTGCCAGTACCATTCAGGGGTCCGGGGAGCTGTTTTTT.

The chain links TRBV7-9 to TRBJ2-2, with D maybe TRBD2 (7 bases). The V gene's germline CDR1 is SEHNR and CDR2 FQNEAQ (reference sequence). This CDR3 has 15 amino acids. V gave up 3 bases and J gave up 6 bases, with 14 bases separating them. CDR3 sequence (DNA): TGTGCCAGCAGCTTTCCTGACGGGGGGCCCGGGGAGCTGTTTTTT. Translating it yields CASSFPDGGPGELFF.

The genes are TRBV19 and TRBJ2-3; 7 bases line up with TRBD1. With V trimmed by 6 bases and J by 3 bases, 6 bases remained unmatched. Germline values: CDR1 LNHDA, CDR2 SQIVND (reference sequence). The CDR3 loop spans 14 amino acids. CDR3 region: CASSRTGTTDTQYF. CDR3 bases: TGTGCCAGTAGCCGGACAGGCACAACAGATACGCAGTATTTT.

The CDR3 reads CASSLEPRGRETQYF. CDR3 nucleotides: TGTGCCAGCAGCTTAGAACCCAGGGGGCGAGAGACCCAGTACTTC. V and J are TRBV7-2 and TRBJ2-5; 8 bases fit TRBD1. The germline gives CDR1 SGHTA, CDR2 FQGNSA. Trimming at V came to 1 base and at J to 4 bases, leaving 5 bases not matched to a gene. The CDR3 has 15 residues. Drawing the rest from reference TRBV7-2 and TRBJ2-5, the complete variable domain is GAGVSQSPSNKVTEKGKDVELRCDPISGHTALYWYRQSLGQGLEFLIYFQGNSAPDKSGLPSDRFSAERTGGSVSTLTIQRTQQEDSAVYLCASSLEPRGRETQYFGPGTRLLVL.

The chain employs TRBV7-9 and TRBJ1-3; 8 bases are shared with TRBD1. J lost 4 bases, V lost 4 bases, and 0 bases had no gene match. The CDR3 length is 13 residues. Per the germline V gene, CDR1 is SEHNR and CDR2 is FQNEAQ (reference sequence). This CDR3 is CASSWDRGNTIYF. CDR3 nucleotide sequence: TGTGCCAGCAGCTGGGACAGGGGAAACACCATATATTTT.

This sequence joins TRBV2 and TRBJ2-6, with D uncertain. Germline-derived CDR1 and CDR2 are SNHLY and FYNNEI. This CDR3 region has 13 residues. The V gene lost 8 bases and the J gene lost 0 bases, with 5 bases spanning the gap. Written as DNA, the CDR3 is TGTGCCAGCGAGTACTCTGGGGCCAACGTCCTGACTTTC. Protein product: CASEYSGANVLTF.

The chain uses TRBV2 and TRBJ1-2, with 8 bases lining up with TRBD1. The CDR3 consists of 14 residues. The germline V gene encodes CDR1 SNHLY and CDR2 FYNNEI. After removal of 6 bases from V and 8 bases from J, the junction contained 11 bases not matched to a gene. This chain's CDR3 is CASRGGTGGGGYTF. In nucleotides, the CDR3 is TGTGCCAGCAGGGGGGGGACAGGCGGTGGGGGCTACACCTTC.